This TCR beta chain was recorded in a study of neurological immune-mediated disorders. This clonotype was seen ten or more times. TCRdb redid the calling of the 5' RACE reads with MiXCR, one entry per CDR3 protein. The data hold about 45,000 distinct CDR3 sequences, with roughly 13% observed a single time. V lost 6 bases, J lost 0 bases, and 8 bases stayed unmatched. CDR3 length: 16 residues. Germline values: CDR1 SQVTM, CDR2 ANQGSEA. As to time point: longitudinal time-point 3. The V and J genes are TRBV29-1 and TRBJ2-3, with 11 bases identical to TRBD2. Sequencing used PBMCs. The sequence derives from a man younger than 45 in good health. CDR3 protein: CSVGPGLAASTDTQYF. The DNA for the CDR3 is TGCAGCGTCGGACCGGGACTAGCGGCTAGCACAGATACGCAGTATTTT.